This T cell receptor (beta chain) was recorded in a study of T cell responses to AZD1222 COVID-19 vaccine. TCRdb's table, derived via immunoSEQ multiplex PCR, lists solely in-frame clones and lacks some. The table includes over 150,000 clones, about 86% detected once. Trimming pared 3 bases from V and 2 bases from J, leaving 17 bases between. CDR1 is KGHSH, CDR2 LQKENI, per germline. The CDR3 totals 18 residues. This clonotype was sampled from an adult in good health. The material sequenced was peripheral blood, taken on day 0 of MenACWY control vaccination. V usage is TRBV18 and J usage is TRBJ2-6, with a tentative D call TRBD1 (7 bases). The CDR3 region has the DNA TGTGCCAGCTCACCGGATACAGGGGACTCTACTGGGGCCAACGTCCTGACTTTC. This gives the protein CASSPDTGDSTGANVLTF.